This is a list of T cell receptor beta chains from one sample in a study of CD8+CD57+ T cells in acquired aplastic anemia. TCRdb re-called the reads through MiXCR, storing one row per CDR3 protein. Of about 160,000 distinct CDR3 sequences listed, roughly 43% are singletons. Material for sequencing was sorted CD4+, CD8+, or CD8+CD57+ T cells (not recorded which) from PBMCs. The receptors here all came from a human donor with aplastic anemia. CDR3s include the opening cysteine and the closing phenylalanine or tryptophan. A D gene is named only where the DNA matches it firmly. The size field is filled for only some rows; it gives once, few, many or a size class.

v_gene	j_gene	d_gene	abundance	CDR3nt	CDR3aa
TRBV2	TRBJ2-7	TRBD2	many	TGTGCCAGCAGGGGCGAAGCGGGAGCCTACGAGCAGTACTTC	CASRGEAGAYEQYF
TRBV10-2	TRBJ1-2	NA	once	TGCGCCAGCGTCATGGGTTCTAACTATGGCTACACCTTC	CASVMGSNYGYTF
TRBV10-3	TRBJ2-5	NA	many	TGTGCCATCAGTGGACTAACGCAGAAAGAGACCCAGTACTTC	CAISGLTQKETQYF
TRBV5-1	TRBJ2-3	NA	many	TGCGCCAGCAGTTATGGAGGAGCTAGCACAGATACGCAGTATTTT	CASSYGGASTDTQYF
TRBV25-1	TRBJ1-6	NA	NA	TGTGCCAGCAGTGAAGGTATCGGGAGCTCCTATAATTCACCCCTCCACTTT	CASSEGIGSSYNSPLHF
TRBV12-3/TRBV12-4	TRBJ2-3	TRBD2	once	TGTGCCAGCAGTTTTAGGCCAGGACTAGCATCGGATACGCAGTATTTT	CASSFRPGLASDTQYF
TRBV28	TRBJ1-5	NA	NA	TGTGCCAGCAGTTTAAGGTCAGGCTTAGCCCGCCAGCCCCAGCATTTT	CASSLRSGLARQPQHF
TRBV5-1	TRBJ2-3	TRBD2	many	TGCGCCAGCAGCCCCACTAGCGGGAGCGCAGATACGCAGTATTTT	CASSPTSGSADTQYF
TRBV7-2	TRBJ2-7	NA	NA	TGTGCCAGCAGCTTAAACGGTAAACTTTACAAGCAGTACTTC	CASSLNGKLYKQYF
TRBV5-8	TRBJ2-1	NA	many	TGTGCCAGCAGCTTGGCTGGACTAAACAATGAGCAGTTCTTC	CASSLAGLNNEQFF
TRBV18	TRBJ1-1	TRBD1	NA	TGTGCCAGCTCACCGACCCGGGACAGGGACACTGAAGCTTTCTTT	CASSPTRDRDTEAFF
TRBV4-1	TRBJ1-4	NA	few	TGCGCCAGCAGCCAAAGATCGACAGGAGGGAATGAAAAACTGTTTTTT	CASSQRSTGGNEKLFF
TRBV30	TRBJ2-6	TRBD2	NA	TGTGCCTGGAGTGTAGGTTTTAGGCTAGCGGGGGTTATACCTGGGGCCAACGTCCTGACTTTC	CAWSVGFRLAGVIPGANVLTF
TRBV4-2	TRBJ2-7	NA	once	TGTGCCAGCAGCCAAGACAGGGCTTACGAGCAGTACTTC	CASSQDRAYEQYF
TRBV4-2	TRBJ2-3	TRBD2	NA	TGTGCCAGCAGCCAAGGTGTCGAGCGGGAGGTCCCAGATACGCAGTATTTT	CASSQGVEREVPDTQYF
TRBV19	TRBJ2-7	TRBD2	many	TGTGCCAGTAGTAAAACTAGCGGGGGGTACTACGAGCAGTACTTC	CASSKTSGGYYEQYF
TRBV7-8	TRBJ1-4	NA	many	TGTGCCAGCAGCTTAGTAGGAGGGGCTAATGAAAAACTGTTTTTT	CASSLVGGANEKLFF
TRBV14	TRBJ1-1	NA	NA	TGTGCCAGCAGCCAAGCTGAAGTGGGGTACATGAACACTGAAGCTTTCTTT	CASSQAEVGYMNTEAFF
TRBV7-2	TRBJ2-1	TRBD2	many	TGTGCCAGCAGCTTACAGTCCCGACTAGCGGGAGGCGATGAGCAGTTCTTC	CASSLQSRLAGGDEQFF
TRBV15	TRBJ2-7	NA	NA	TGTGCCACCAGCAGAGGGCTAGCCTACGAGCAGTACTTC	CATSRGLAYEQYF
TRBV10-3	TRBJ2-7	TRBD1	NA	TGTGCCATCAGCCTTGGACAGGGGGAATACGAGCAGTACTTC	CAISLGQGEYEQYF
TRBV10-3	TRBJ2-7	NA	NA	TGTGCCATCAGCGAATCCTCACAGGGCTCCTACGAGCAGTACTTC	CAISESSQGSYEQYF
TRBV4-3	TRBJ1-6	NA	NA	TGCGCCAGCAGCCAAGATCGGGGCGGTAATTCACCCCTCCACTTT	CASSQDRGGNSPLHF
TRBV7-3	TRBJ1-5	NA	NA	TGTGCCAGCAGCCCGACAGGTAATCAGCCCCAGCATTTT	CASSPTGNQPQHF
TRBV7-3	TRBJ1-1	NA	NA	TGTGCCAGCAGCCAAGACAGTAACCTGAACACTGAAGCTTTCTTT	CASSQDSNLNTEAFF
TRBV11-2	TRBJ2-7	TRBD1	many	TGTGCCAGCAGCACGGGACAGCAACCTTACGAGCAGTACTTC	CASSTGQQPYEQYF
TRBV10-1	TRBJ2-3	TRBD2	NA	TGCGCCAGCAGTGAGGTGGCTAGCGGGAACACAGATACGCAGTATTTT	CASSEVASGNTDTQYF
TRBV5-1	TRBJ2-2	NA	once	TGCGCCAGCAGCTTGGAGTTCGGGGCGCGGACCGGGGAGCTGTTTTTT	CASSLEFGARTGELFF
TRBV7-9	TRBJ1-6	NA	once	TGTGCCGCCTCGGGGGATAATTCACCCCTCCACTTT	CAASGDNSPLHF
TRBV7-9	TRBJ2-7	NA	many	TGTGCCAGCAGCTTAGGGTCAGGGACCTACGAGCAGTACTTC	CASSLGSGTYEQYF
TRBV5-1	TRBJ2-7	TRBD2	NA	TGCGCCAGCAGCTTGGCGCTAGCGGGAGGCCGAGGCGGGGAGCAGTACTTC	CASSLALAGGRGGEQYF
TRBV11-1	TRBJ1-5	TRBD1	NA	TGTGCCAGCAGCTTAGATGACAGGGAGGGAGGGTATAGCAATCAGCCCCAGCATTTT	CASSLDDREGGYSNQPQHF
TRBV3-1	TRBJ2-3	TRBD1	few	TGTGCCAGCAGCCAGACAGGGGGAGAGGCAGATACGCAGTATTTT	CASSQTGGEADTQYF
TRBV20-1	TRBJ2-4	NA	many	TGCAGTGCTCCCCGGTCGGGAATTGGGATTCAGTACTTC	CSAPRSGIGIQYF
TRBV25-1	TRBJ1-3	NA	many	TGTGCCAGCAGTGAGAGGGGGTTTTCTGGAAACACCATATATTTT	CASSERGFSGNTIYF
TRBV20-1	TRBJ2-6	NA	NA	TGCAGTGGAGAGGCGGCTGGGGCCAACGTCCTGACCTTC	CSGEAAGANVLTF
TRBV12-5	TRBJ1-3	NA	many	TGTGCTAGTGGAAGCGACAGGATGGGAAACACCATATATTTT	CASGSDRMGNTIYF
TRBV25-1	TRBJ1-2	NA	NA	TGTGCCAGCAAGGGGGTTTTCTATGGCTACACCTTC	CASKGVFYGYTF
TRBV7-8	TRBJ1-1	NA	many	TGTGCCAGCAGCAATGAGGCCAACGTGGGGAAAAACACTGAAGCTTTCTTT	CASSNEANVGKNTEAFF
TRBV20-1	TRBJ2-2	NA	NA	TGCAGTGCCGTTAAGGGGAGGCCCGGGGAGCTGTTTTTT	CSAVKGRPGELFF
TRBV15	TRBJ1-1	NA	few	TGTGCCACCAGCAGAGAGGGGAACACTGAAGCTTTCTTT	CATSREGNTEAFF
TRBV30	TRBJ2-7	NA	many	TGTGCCTGGAGTGTAGTCAGGGGAAACGAGCAGTACTTC	CAWSVVRGNEQYF
TRBV24-1	TRBJ2-3	NA	NA	TGTGCCACCAGTGTGGGGTTGGCGCGAGCAGATACGCAGTATTTT	CATSVGLARADTQYF
TRBV13	TRBJ2-1	NA	many	TGTGCCAGCAGACGAACCCTAACAGCCTACAATGAGCAGTTCTTC	CASRRTLTAYNEQFF
TRBV10-3	TRBJ2-1	TRBD2	NA	TGTGCCATCAGCCTCCTTAGCGGGAGTGATGAGCAGTTCTTC	CAISLLSGSDEQFF
TRBV7-3	TRBJ1-2	NA	NA	TGTGCCAGCAGCTTGTCAGGCGAATATGGCTACACCTTC	CASSLSGEYGYTF
TRBV29-1	TRBJ2-3	TRBD1	NA	TGCAGCGTTGAGCCCAGGACAGGAGATACGCAGTATTTT	CSVEPRTGDTQYF
TRBV20-1	TRBJ2-7	TRBD1	NA	TGCAGTGTCCGCCAGCACAGGGGTTCCTACGAGCAGTACTTC	CSVRQHRGSYEQYF
TRBV2	TRBJ2-7	NA	many	TGTGCCAGCAGTGTGAGCGAATCCTACGAGCAGTACTTC	CASSVSESYEQYF
TRBV7-6	TRBJ1-1	NA	NA	TGTGCCAGCAGCTTTAACCTTGAAGCTTTCTTT	CASSFNLEAFF